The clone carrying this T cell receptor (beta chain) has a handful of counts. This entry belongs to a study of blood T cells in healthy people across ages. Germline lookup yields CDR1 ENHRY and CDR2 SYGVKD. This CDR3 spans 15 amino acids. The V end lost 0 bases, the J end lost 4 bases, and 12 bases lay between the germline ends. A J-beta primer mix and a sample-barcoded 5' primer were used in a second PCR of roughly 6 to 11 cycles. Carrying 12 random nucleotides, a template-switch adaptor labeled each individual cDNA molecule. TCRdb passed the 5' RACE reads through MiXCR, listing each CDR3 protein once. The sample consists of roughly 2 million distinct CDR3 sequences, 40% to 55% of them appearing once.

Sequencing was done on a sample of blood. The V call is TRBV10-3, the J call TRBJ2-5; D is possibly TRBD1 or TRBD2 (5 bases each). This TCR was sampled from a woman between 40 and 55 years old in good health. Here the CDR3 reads CAISESEGQAETQYF. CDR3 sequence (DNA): TGTGCCATCAGTGAGTCAGAGGGGCAGGCAGAGACCCAGTACTTC.